The rows below give T cell receptor beta chains drawn from one sample of a study of cytomegalovirus exposure and HLA in healthy donors. The repertoire was sequenced with immunoSEQ multiplex PCR; TCRdb's copy has only in-frame clones and lacks some. The table includes tens of thousands of clones, roughly 79% detected once. Input material: PBMCs. Receptors originate from a woman aged 25 to 45 in good health and CMV-seronegative. The CDR3 runs from the conserved cysteine through the conserved F or W. The D gene is left open where the match is weak. Only some rows state a clone size, as once, few, many or a class for expanded clones.

17	-	TRBV19	TRBJ2-3	TRBD1	TGTGCCAGTAGGGAAGGACAGGGGGCCCCTAGCACAGATACGCAGTATTTT	CASREGQGAPSTDTQYF
15	-	TRBV4-1	TRBJ2-7	-	TGCGCCAGCAGCCAAGCGGGGGGCCTCTCCTACGAGCAGTACTTC	CASSQAGGLSYEQYF
11	-	TRBV14	TRBJ2-1	-	TGTGCCAGCAGCCAATCGTATGAGCAGTTCTTC	CASSQSYEQFF
18	-	TRBV21-1	TRBJ2-3	-	TGTGCCAGCAGCAAGACGACGATACGGGTACACAGCACAGATACGCAGTATTTT	CASSKTTIRVHSTDTQYF
16	-	TRBV9	TRBJ2-3	-	TGTGCCAGCAGCGCTCCCGACAGCTTTGGGTCAGGTACGCAGTATTTT	CASSAPDSFGSGTQYF
15	-	TRBV2	TRBJ1-3	-	TGTGCCAGCAGTGAACCGAGAGGTCGACCAAACACCATATATTTT	CASSEPRGRPNTIYF
15	few	TRBV7-9	TRBJ2-1	-	TGTGCCAGCAGCTTAGAACAGGGACCGTACAATGAGCAGTTCTTC	CASSLEQGPYNEQFF
17	-	TRBV4-1	TRBJ2-2	TRBD1	TGCGCCAGCAGCCTCCTTACCCCGGGACAGGGTTCCGGGGAGCTGTTTTTT	CASSLLTPGQGSGELFF
15	-	TRBV7-9	TRBJ1-4	-	TGTGCCAGCAGCCCATGGGGGGCAACTAATGAAAAACTGTTTTTT	CASSPWGATNEKLFF
14	-	TRBV5-1	TRBJ2-7	TRBD2	TGCGCCAGCACCAGGACTAGCGGGTCCTACGAGCAGTACTTC	CASTRTSGSYEQYF
16	-	TRBV6-4	TRBJ2-1	-	TGTGCCAGCAGTGACTCTGTACGGGATGGTCTTGGTGAGCAGTTCTTC	CASSDSVRDGLGEQFF